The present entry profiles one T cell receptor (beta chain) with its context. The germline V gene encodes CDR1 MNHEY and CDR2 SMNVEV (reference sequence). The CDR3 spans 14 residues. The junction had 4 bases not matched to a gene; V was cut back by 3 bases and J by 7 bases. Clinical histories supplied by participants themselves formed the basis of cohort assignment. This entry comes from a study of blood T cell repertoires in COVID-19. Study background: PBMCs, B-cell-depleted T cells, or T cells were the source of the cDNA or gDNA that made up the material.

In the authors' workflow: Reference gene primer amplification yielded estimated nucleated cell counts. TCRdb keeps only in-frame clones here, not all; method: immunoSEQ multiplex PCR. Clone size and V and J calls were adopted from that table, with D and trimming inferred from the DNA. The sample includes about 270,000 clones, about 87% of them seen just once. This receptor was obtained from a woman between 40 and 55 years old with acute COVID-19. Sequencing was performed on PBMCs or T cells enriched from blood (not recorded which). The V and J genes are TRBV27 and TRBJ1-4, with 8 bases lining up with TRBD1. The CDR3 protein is CASSFQGAGEKLFF. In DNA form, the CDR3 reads TGTGCCAGCAGTTTTCAGGGGGCGGGTGAAAAACTGTTTTTT.